The T cell receptor beta chain under discussion was sequenced for a study of cytomegalovirus exposure and HLA in healthy donors. Regarding this clone: Its target is unknown.

Germline assignment: CDR1 SGHDT and CDR2 YYEEEE. V shed 2 bases and J 4 bases; nucleotides not matched to a gene: 8. The CDR3 runs 15 residues. The primer mix had 60 Vbeta and 13 Jbeta primers. Repertoires were generated with immunoSEQ multiplex PCR, while TCRdb's copy carries only in-frame clones and drops some. The data show under 200,000 clones, around 80% seen once. Regarding the study as a whole: HLA restriction was apparent for most CMV-associated TCR beta chains in a later analysis. Reportedly, diagnosis of cytomegalovirus status by the classifier showed high specificity and sensitivity. In an earlier analysis, most TCR beta V segments were productive about 87% or about 30% of the time. Reports indicate that TCR beta sequences accurately predicted the HLA-A and HLA-B alleles of most subjects.

This rearrangement joins TRBV5-6 to TRBJ1-2; 7 nucleotides line up with TRBD1. The receptor's source is a male donor in good health and CMV-seronegative. Material for sequencing was PBMCs. This chain's CDR3 is CASSFGQDGTYGYTF. CDR3 bases: TGTGCCAGCAGCTTCGGACAGGACGGGACCTATGGCTACACCTTC.